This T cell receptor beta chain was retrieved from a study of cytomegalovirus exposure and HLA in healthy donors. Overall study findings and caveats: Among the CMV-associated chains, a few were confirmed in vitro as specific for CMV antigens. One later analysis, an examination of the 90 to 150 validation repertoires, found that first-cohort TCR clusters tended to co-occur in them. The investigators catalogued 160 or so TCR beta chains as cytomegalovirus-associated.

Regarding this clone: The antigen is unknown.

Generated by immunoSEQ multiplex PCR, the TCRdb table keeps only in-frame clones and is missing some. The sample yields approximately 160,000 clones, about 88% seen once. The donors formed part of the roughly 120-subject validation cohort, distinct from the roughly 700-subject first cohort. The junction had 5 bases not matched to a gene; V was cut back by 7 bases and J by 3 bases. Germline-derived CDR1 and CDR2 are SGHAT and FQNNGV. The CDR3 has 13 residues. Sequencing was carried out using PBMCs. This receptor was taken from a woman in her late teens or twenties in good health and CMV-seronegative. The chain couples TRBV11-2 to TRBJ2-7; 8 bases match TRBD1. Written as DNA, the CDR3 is TGTGCCAGCAAGATAGGACAGGGCTACGAGCAGTACTTC. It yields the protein CASKIGQGYEQYF. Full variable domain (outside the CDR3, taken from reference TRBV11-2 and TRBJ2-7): EAGVAQSPRYKIIEKRQSVAFWCNPISGHATLYWYQQILGQGPKLLIQFQNNGVVDDSQLPKDRFSAERLKGVDSTLKIQPAKLEDSAVYLCASKIGQGYEQYFGPGTRLTVT.